Here is one TCR beta chain with its context. What it recognizes is unknown. Profiling relied on immunoSEQ multiplex PCR, and the TCRdb table lists in-frame clones only, not all of them. Seen here are about 160,000 clones, over 80% observed once, and the top ten hold 1.5% to 2%. The sample belongs to a study of T cell responses to AZD1222 COVID-19 vaccine. In the study overall: Second doses at about 4 or about 12 weeks were pooled. Whole-study results and caveats: Repertoires were collected only later (after the peak T cell response had occurred). Among spike-specific TCRs, nearly half reportedly target unmutated variant regions. Spike-specific TCR breadth and depth rose after two AZD1222 doses.

The specimen was peripheral blood, collected on day 0 of AZD1222 vaccination. This clonotype was sampled from an adult in good health.

The CDR3 nucleotides are TGTGCCAGCAGCTTAGTAGGGGGGACAGGGAATTCACCCCTCCACTTT. Residues: CASSLVGGTGNSPLHF. This chain links TRBV7-2 with TRBJ1-6, with 9 bases that match TRBD1. This CDR3 contains 16 residues. V was pared by 1 base and J by 7 bases, with 5 bases of the junction left unmatched. Looked up from germline, CDR1 is SGHTA and CDR2 is FQGNSA.